This TCR beta chain was profiled in a study of T cell repertoires in cytomegalovirus infection. In the study overall: CMV epitopes that were recently identified and HLA-C-restricted were used alongside well-studied HLA-B-restricted ones.

Germline trimming cut 6 bases from V and 4 bases from J; bases unmatched to any gene: 11. The CDR3 runs to 15 residues. Germline assignment: CDR1 MDHEN and CDR2 SYDVKM. TCRdb called the reads again in MiXCR, with one record for every CDR3 protein. The table lists hundreds of thousands of distinct CDR3 sequences, approximately 42% of them singletons, with around 44% in the top ten. This clonotype was counted only a few times. Its target is unknown. The sample was cultured PBMCs, taken from culture after CMV antigen stimulation. The origin of this receptor is a human donor in good health (CMV status not recorded). Some clones in this sample may be carry-over from other donors' samples. V gene TRBV28 combines with J gene TRBJ2-5; TRBD2 matches at 7 bases. Written as DNA, the CDR3 is TGTGCCAGCAGCCCAGCCGGGACTAACGCAGAGACCCAGTACTTC. Protein: CASSPAGTNAETQYF.